These 29 T cell receptor beta chains share one sample of origin, sequenced in a study of blood T cell repertoires in COVID-19. Sequencing used immunoSEQ multiplex PCR; TCRdb keeps in-frame clones, though not all of them. Of hundreds of thousands of clones listed, approximately 86% are singletons. Sequencing was performed on PBMCs or T cells enriched from blood (not recorded which). These receptors were collected from a woman between 40 and 50 years old with acute COVID-19.

The rearrangement joins TRBV7-9 to TRBJ2-2, with D hard to call. From germline, CDR1 is SEHNR and CDR2 FQNEAQ (reference sequence). V lost 6 bases and J 4 bases, leaving 6 bases between the germline ends. The CDR3 runs to 12 residues. The chain's CDR3 is CASSSLTGELFF. The CDR3 nucleotides read TGTGCCAGCAGTTCACTCACCGGGGAGCTGTTTTTT.

The V and J genes are TRBV24-1 and TRBJ2-3; tentative D call: TRBD1 (5 bases). The CDR3 extends over 14 amino acids. Germline values: CDR1 KGHDR, CDR2 SFDVKD. The V end was cut by 1 base, the J end by 5 bases, with 9 bases between. Here the CDR3 reads CATSDLRQGDTQYF. CDR3 sequence (DNA): TGTGCCACCAGTGATTTACGTCAGGGAGATACGCAGTATTTT.

The gene calls are TRBV7-2 and TRBJ1-2, with 10 nucleotides matching TRBD1. The CDR3 covers 15 residues. Germline values: CDR1 SGHTA, CDR2 FQGNSA. The ends lost 5 bases at V and 4 bases at J; junction bases unmatched: 7. CDR3: CASSSRDRGVYGYTF. The CDR3 DNA is TGTGCCAGCAGCAGCCGGGACAGGGGAGTCTATGGCTACACCTTC.

The CDR3 spells CASTPGTGGYEQYF. The DNA for the CDR3 is TGTGCCAGCACCCCCGGGACAGGGGGCTACGAGCAGTACTTC. The rearrangement links TRBV27 to TRBJ2-7, with 11 bases fitting TRBD1. Germline V gene lookup returns CDR1 MNHEY and CDR2 SMNVEV (reference sequence). V shed 7 bases and J 3 bases; nucleotides not matched to a gene: 5. This CDR3 has 14 amino acids.

The rearrangement links TRBV5-6 to TRBJ2-7, with a weak D call TRBD2 (5 bases). CDR3 length equals 14 residues. V gave up 2 bases and J gave up 0 bases, with 9 bases separating them. CDR1 SGHDT and CDR2 YYEEEE come from the germline V gene. CDR3 nucleotides: TGTGCCAGCAGCTTATATGCGGGCTCCTACGAGCAGTACTTC. It translates to CASSLYAGSYEQYF. The complete variable domain, with remaining parts taken from reference TRBV5-6 and TRBJ2-7, reads DAGVTQSPTHLIKTRGQQVTLRCSPKSGHDTVSWYQQALGQGPQFIFQYYEEEERQRGNFPDRFSGHQFPNYSSELNVNALLLGDSALYLCASSLYAGSYEQYFGPGTRLTVT.

V is TRBV7-2 and J is TRBJ1-2; TRBD1 aligns across 7 bases. This CDR3 contains 17 residues. CDR1 is SGHTA and CDR2 is FQGNSA in the germline V gene. V trimming: 5 bases; J trimming: 5 bases; junction bases outside the gene matches: 17. The CDR3 is CASSLSPTGRQGYGYTF. CDR3 coding DNA: TGTGCCAGCAGCCTCTCCCCGACAGGGCGGCAGGGATATGGCTACACCTTC.

J is TRBJ2-5 and V is TRBV25-1, with 10 bases lining up with TRBD2. Germline V gives CDR1 MGHDK, CDR2 SYGVNS. V lost 1 base, J lost 1 base, and 0 bases stayed unmatched. The CDR3 has 15 residues. This CDR3 is CASSEWTSGQETQYF. The CDR3 nucleotides are TGTGCCAGCAGTGAATGGACTAGCGGCCAAGAGACCCAGTACTTC.

This chain uses TRBV6-4 with TRBJ1-5, with D maybe TRBD1 (5 bases). The germline V gene encodes CDR1 MRHNA and CDR2 SNTAGT. V lost 2 bases, J lost 9 bases, and 14 bases lay in between. The CDR3 sequence is 14 residues long. The CDR3 spells CASSDHDRLGPQHF. CDR3 in DNA: TGTGCCAGCAGTGACCATGACAGACTCGGGCCCCAGCATTTT.

The V call is TRBV7-9, the J call TRBJ2-3; tentative D call: TRBD2 (5 bases). Trimming took 2 bases from V and 4 from J, leaving 16 bases between them. CDR1 SEHNR and CDR2 FQNEAQ come from the germline V gene (reference sequence). The CDR3 totals 16 residues. CDR3 region: CASSLPRAVRADTQYF. The CDR3 DNA sequence: TGTGCCAGCAGCTTACCGAGGGCTGTGAGGGCAGATACGCAGTATTTT.

The chain employs TRBV25-1 and TRBJ1-3, with a possible D match to TRBD1 (5 bases). V lost 3 bases and J 2 bases, leaving 14 bases between the germline ends. Germline-derived CDR1 and CDR2 are MGHDK and SYGVNS. The CDR3 extends over 16 amino acids. The CDR3 region is CASSDNRPFAGNTIYF. The DNA of the CDR3 is TGTGCCAGCAGTGACAACAGGCCCTTCGCTGGAAACACCATATATTTT.

This clone was detected only once. V gene TRBV5-5 combines with J gene TRBJ1-2; TRBD1 agrees at 8 bases. This CDR3 comprises 15 residues. Unmatched junction bases numbered 13, after V lost 8 bases and J lost 4 bases. Germline V gives CDR1 SGHKS, CDR2 YYEKEE (reference sequence). The CDR3 bases are TGTGCCAGTTACAACGGGACAGGTCCCTTCTATGGCTACACCTTC. Translating gives CASYNGTGPFYGYTF.

The V and J genes are TRBV2 and TRBJ1-1; 11 positions agree with TRBD1. The CDR3 has 12 residues. The trim removed 10 bases at V and 7 bases at J, leaving 5 bases unmatched. From germline, CDR1 is SNHLY and CDR2 FYNNEI. DNA of the CDR3: TGTGCCATCCGGACAGGGGGCGATGAAGCTTTCTTT. Protein product: CAIRTGGDEAFF.

V usage is TRBV10-3 and J usage is TRBJ1-1; TRBD1 is a possible D gene (6 bases). The V gene's germline CDR1 is ENHRY and CDR2 SYGVKD. Between the trimmed V and J ends, which lost 6 bases and 5 bases, there was a span of 16 bases. The CDR3 consists of 14 residues. The CDR3 DNA reads TGTGCCATCAGCCGGGACACCAAGGGGACTGAAGCTTTCTTT. Translation: CAISRDTKGTEAFF.

V gene TRBV25-1 combines with J gene TRBJ2-5, with D maybe TRBD1 (6 bases). The CDR3 is 15 residues long. The ends were cut back, 4 bases at V and 5 bases at J, with 17 bases in the middle. From germline, CDR1 is MGHDK and CDR2 SYGVNS. The chain's CDR3 is CASSVGTYTGETQYF. In DNA, the CDR3 is TGTGCCAGCAGTGTCGGGACATATACAGGGGAGACCCAGTACTTC.

The chain links TRBV18 to TRBJ1-2; 10 nucleotides align to TRBD1. The CDR3 length is 16 residues. V shed 5 bases and J 6 bases; nucleotides not matched to a gene: 12. Germline CDR1 KGHSH, CDR2 LQKENI. The CDR3 region is CASSLTPGQGSHGYTF. CDR3 DNA sequence: TGTGCCAGCTCATTAACCCCGGGACAGGGGTCTCATGGCTACACCTTC.

V gene TRBV6-5 combines with J gene TRBJ1-2; D might be TRBD1 (5 bases). Trimming left V 5 bases short and J 3 bases short, with 10 bases between. CDR3 length equals 13 residues. Germline V gives CDR1 MNHEY, CDR2 SVGAGI. Written as DNA, the CDR3 is TGTGCCAGCAGTCGGACCAGGGACTATGGCTACACCTTC. Amino acid sequence: CASSRTRDYGYTF.

V is TRBV11-2 and J is TRBJ2-5; D gene ambiguous. Germline V CDR1 and CDR2: SGHAT, FQNNGV. The CDR3 extends over 13 amino acids. Trimming stripped 3 bases from V and 5 bases from J, with 10 bases between. CDR3 nucleotides: TGTGCCAGCAGCTTCGGCACCGGGGAGACCCAGTACTTC. Protein: CASSFGTGETQYF.

V gene TRBV30 combines with J gene TRBJ2-7; no reliable D call. CDR1 is GTSNPN, CDR2 SVGIG, per germline (reference sequence). V lost 2 bases to trimming and J lost 9 bases, with 14 bases between them. This CDR3 spans 12 amino acids. The CDR3 DNA is TGTGCCTGGAGTTTAACGACTGCCGCGCAGTACTTC. Protein product: CAWSLTTAAQYF.

The rearrangement links TRBV19 to TRBJ1-4; no definite D call. Germline V gene lookup returns CDR1 LNHDA and CDR2 SQIVND (reference sequence). The CDR3 totals 15 residues. V was shortened by 7 bases and J by 3 bases, with 15 bases between the two germline ends. The CDR3 reads CASIPNARANEKLFF. DNA of the CDR3: TGTGCCAGTATTCCAAATGCGAGGGCTAATGAAAAACTGTTTTTT.

The chain combines TRBV18 with TRBJ1-1; possibly TRBD1 for D (5 bases). The CDR3 covers 14 residues. Germline CDR1 reads KGHSH; CDR2 reads LQKENI. Trimming took off 3 bases at V and 5 bases at J, with 13 bases between the two ends. This CDR3 is CASSPDRGWTEAFF. The CDR3 DNA follows: TGTGCCAGCTCACCTGACCGGGGGTGGACTGAAGCTTTCTTT.

V and J are TRBV10-3 and TRBJ1-2, with no clear D. V dropped 0 bases and J dropped 1 base, with 9 bases sitting between them. The germline gives CDR1 ENHRY, CDR2 SYGVKD. The CDR3 is 15 residues long. The CDR3 is CAISESFQINYGYTF. The CDR3 DNA follows: TGTGCCATCAGTGAGTCGTTTCAAATTAACTATGGCTACACCTTC.

CDR3 DNA: TGTGCCAGCCAACGGGACAGGCGCTCCTACGAGCAGTACTTC. Its translation is CASQRDRRSYEQYF. This chain joins TRBV2 and TRBJ2-7; 8 bases agree with TRBD1. Unmatched junction bases numbered 6, after V lost 8 bases and J lost 0 bases. The germline V gene encodes CDR1 SNHLY and CDR2 FYNNEI. The CDR3 has 14 amino acids.

This clone has just a few counts. This chain links TRBV5-8 with TRBJ1-1, with 8 nucleotides matching TRBD1. The CDR3 has 14 amino acids. Germline V gives CDR1 SGHTS, CDR2 YDEGEE. V was pared by 1 base and J by 5 bases, with 4 bases of the junction left unmatched. The CDR3 DNA is TGTGCCAGCAGCTTGATCAGGGGGCCGACTGAAGCTTTCTTT. It specifies CASSLIRGPTEAFF. The variable domain in full, with the rest retrieved from reference TRBV5-8 and TRBJ1-1, is EAGVTQSPTHLIKTRGQQATLRCSPISGHTSVYWYQQALGLGLQFLLWYDEGEERNRGNFPPRFSGRQFPNYSSELNVNALELEDSALYLCASSLIRGPTEAFFGQGTRLTVV.

The CDR3 sequence: CATSRFQAINSPLHF. Here the CDR3 DNA reads TGTGCCACCAGCAGATTTCAGGCCATAAATTCACCCCTCCACTTT. J is TRBJ1-6 and V is TRBV15; no reliable D call. From germline, CDR1 is LNHNV and CDR2 YYDKDF (reference sequence). This CDR3 is built from 15 residues. V was shortened by 2 bases and J by 7 bases, with 12 bases between the two germline ends.

The chain recombines TRBV2 with TRBJ2-4; maybe TRBD2 (6 bases). Germline CDR1 is SNHLY and CDR2 is FYNNEI. The length of the CDR3 is 16 residues. Trimming stripped 4 bases from V and 0 bases from J, with 13 bases between. CDR3 protein: CASSVGGALAKNIQYF. CDR3 coding DNA: TGTGCCAGCAGTGTTGGAGGGGCCCTAGCCAAAAACATTCAGTACTTC.

The V call is TRBV5-5, the J call TRBJ2-2, with D perhaps TRBD1 (6 bases). The CDR3 extends over 16 amino acids. Germline V gene data show CDR1 as SGHKS and CDR2 as YYEKEE (reference sequence). V lost 0 bases and J 5 bases, leaving 14 bases between the germline ends. The DNA of the CDR3 is TGTGCCAGCAGCTTGGCCCCAGGGGCTCAAACCGGGGAGCTGTTTTTT. Translating it yields CASSLAPGAQTGELFF.

The CDR3, as DNA: TGTGCCAGCAGCCTATCGACAGGTTCCTACGAGCAGTACTTC. As protein: CASSLSTGSYEQYF. The chain uses TRBV9 and TRBJ2-7, with D tentatively TRBD1 (6 bases). CDR1 and CDR2 from the germline V gene are SGDLS and YYNGEE. This CDR3 has 14 amino acids. V dropped 4 bases and J dropped 1 base, with 12 bases sitting between them.

The rearrangement joins TRBV24-1 to TRBJ1-3; D is possibly TRBD1 (6 bases). Germline loops: CDR1 KGHDR, CDR2 SFDVKD. CDR3 size: 15 residues. The V end lost 7 bases, the J end lost 0 bases, and 12 bases lay between the germline ends. The DNA of the CDR3 is TGTGCCACCAGCTCCACAGGGAGCTCTGGAAACACCATATATTTT. Its translation: CATSSTGSSGNTIYF.

This clone was seen once. The chain joins TRBV25-1 to TRBJ2-1, with D tentatively TRBD2 (7 bases). V was pared by 5 bases and J by 6 bases, with 11 bases between. Germline V CDR1 and CDR2: MGHDK, SYGVNS. The length of the CDR3 is 13 residues. In DNA form, the CDR3 reads TGTGCCAGCAGTAAAAGGGGGGGCAATGAGCAGTTCTTC. Translated, it gives CASSKRGGNEQFF.